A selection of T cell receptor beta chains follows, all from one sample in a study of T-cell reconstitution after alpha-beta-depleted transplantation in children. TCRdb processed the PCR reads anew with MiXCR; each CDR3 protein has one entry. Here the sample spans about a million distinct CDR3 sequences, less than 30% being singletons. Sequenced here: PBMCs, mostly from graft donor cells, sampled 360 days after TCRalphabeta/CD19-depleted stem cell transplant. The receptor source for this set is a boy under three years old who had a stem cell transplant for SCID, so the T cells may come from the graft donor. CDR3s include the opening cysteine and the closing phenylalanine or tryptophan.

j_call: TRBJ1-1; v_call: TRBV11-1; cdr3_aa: CAIAGGAEAFF
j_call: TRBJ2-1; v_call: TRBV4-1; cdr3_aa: CASSPPSGGNNEQFF
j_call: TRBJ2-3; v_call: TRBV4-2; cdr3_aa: CASSQGQGQRLTDTQYF
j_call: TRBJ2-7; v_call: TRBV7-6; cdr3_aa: CASSLDRGVVYF
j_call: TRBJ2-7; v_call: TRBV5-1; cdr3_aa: CASPQQGTSYEQYF
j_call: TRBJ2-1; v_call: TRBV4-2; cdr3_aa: CASSQASSGGPLQFF
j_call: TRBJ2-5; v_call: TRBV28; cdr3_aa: CASSLYRGLEEETQYF
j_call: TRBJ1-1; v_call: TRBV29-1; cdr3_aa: CSVEWGQNTEAFF
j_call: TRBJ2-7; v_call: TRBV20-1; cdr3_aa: CSAWVPPYEQYF
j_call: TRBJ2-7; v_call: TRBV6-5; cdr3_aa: CASSFRGRFDEQYF